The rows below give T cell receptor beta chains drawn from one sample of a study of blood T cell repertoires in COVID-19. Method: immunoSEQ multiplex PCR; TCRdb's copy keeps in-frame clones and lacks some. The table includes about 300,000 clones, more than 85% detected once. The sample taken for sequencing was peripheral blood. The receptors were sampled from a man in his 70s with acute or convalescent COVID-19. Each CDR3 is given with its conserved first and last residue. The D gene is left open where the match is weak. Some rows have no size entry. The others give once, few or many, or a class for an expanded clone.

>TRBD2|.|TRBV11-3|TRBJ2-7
CASSLGLAGSEQYF
TGTGCCAGCAGCCTGGGACTAGCGGGAAGCGAGCAGTACTTC
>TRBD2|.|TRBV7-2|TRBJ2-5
CASSLERGGYQETQYF
TGTGCCAGCAGCTTAGAGCGGGGGGGATACCAAGAGACCCAGTACTTC
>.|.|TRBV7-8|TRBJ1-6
CASSLVNSYNSPLHF
TGTGCCAGCAGCTTAGTCAACTCCTATAATTCACCCCTCCACTTT
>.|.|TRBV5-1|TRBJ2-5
CASTQQGIETQYF
TGCGCCAGCACTCAGCAGGGGATAGAGACCCAGTACTTC
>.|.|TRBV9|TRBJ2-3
CASSVGLENTQYF
TGTGCCAGCAGCGTAGGACTAGAAAATACGCAGTATTTT
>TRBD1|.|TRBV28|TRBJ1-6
CASSSRWDSSYNSPLHF
TGTGCCAGCAGTTCCCGCTGGGACAGCTCCTATAATTCACCCCTCCACTTT
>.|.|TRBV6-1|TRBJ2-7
CASSEDGYEQYF
TGTGCCAGCAGTGAAGACGGCTACGAGCAGTACTTC
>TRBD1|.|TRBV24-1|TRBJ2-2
CATSDTLTGGTGELFF
TGTGCCACCAGTGACACACTAACAGGGGGCACCGGGGAGCTGTTTTTT
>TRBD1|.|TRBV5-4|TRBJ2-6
CASSSFRDRGAGANVLTF
TGTGCCAGCAGCTCTTTCCGGGACAGGGGTGCTGGGGCCAACGTCCTGACTTTC
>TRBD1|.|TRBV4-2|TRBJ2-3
CASSQALNRRDRIEYF
TGTGCCAGCAGCCAAGCCCTCAATCGCCGGGACAGAATCGAGTATTTT
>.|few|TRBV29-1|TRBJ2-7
CSAGVGYEQYF
TGCAGCGCCGGGGTGGGTTACGAGCAGTACTTC
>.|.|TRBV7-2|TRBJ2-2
CASKDRLNTGELFF
TGTGCCAGCAAAGACAGGCTGAACACCGGGGAGCTGTTTTTT
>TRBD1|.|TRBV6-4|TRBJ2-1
CASRGQGGNEQFF
TGTGCCAGCAGGGGACAGGGGGGGAATGAGCAGTTCTTC
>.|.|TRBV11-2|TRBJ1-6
CASSLVPDTYSPLHF
TGTGCCAGCAGCTTAGTGCCGGACACATATTCACCCCTCCACTTT
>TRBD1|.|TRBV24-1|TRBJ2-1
CATSDWDSDEQFF
TGTGCCACCAGTGATTGGGACAGTGATGAGCAGTTCTTC
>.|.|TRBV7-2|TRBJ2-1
CASSSTGYNEQFF
TGTGCCAGCAGCAGCACGGGGTACAATGAGCAGTTCTTC
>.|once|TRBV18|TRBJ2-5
CASSPSVETQYF
TGTGCCAGCTCACCATCGGTCGAGACCCAGTACTTC